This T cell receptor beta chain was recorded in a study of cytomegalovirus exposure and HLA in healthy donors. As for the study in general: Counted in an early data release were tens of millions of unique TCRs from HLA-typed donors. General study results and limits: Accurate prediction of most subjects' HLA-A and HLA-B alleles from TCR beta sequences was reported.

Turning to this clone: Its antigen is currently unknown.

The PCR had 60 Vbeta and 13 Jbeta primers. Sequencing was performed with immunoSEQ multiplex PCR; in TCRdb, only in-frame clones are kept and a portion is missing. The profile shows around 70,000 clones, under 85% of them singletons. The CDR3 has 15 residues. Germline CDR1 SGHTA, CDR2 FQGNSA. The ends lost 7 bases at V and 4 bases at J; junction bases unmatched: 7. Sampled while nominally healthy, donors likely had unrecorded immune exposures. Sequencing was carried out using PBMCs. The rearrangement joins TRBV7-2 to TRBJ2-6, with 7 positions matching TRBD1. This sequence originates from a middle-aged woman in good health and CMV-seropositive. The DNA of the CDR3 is TGTGCCAGCACCCGACAGGGTTCAGGGGCCAACGTCCTGACTTTC. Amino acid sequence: CASTRQGSGANVLTF.